A single sample gave rise to the 19 T cell receptor beta chains below, sequenced in a study of CD8 T cells in Susac syndrome (dated by TCRdb to between 2018 and 2020). The library was produced with the immunoSEQ multiplex PCR assay. RNA was extracted using the RNeasy kit, and roughly 0.45 to 1 microgram was reverse transcribed with random hexamers. The public reads were run again by TCRdb, first through fastp at Q25 and then through MiXCR, and only productive beta chains were kept. Entries are consolidated by CDR3 protein sequence, retaining the most common genes and DNA. In all, the sample holds a few hundred thousand distinct CDR3 sequences, and nearly 97% of those were seen once. The ten largest clones capture 0.075% to 0.095% of the sample. The sequenced material came from CD4+ T cells from PBMCs. The receptors were sampled from a human donor with multiple sclerosis.

This clonotype was seen only once. This sequence joins TRBV30 and TRBJ2-1; 9 nucleotides align to TRBD2. The CDR3 runs 12 residues. CDR1 GTSNPN and CDR2 SVGIG come from the germline V gene (reference sequence). The CDR3 coding sequence is TGTTCGGGTCTAGCGGGATACAATGAGCAGTTCTTC. This gives the protein CSGLAGYNEQFF.

The chain is built from TRBV20-1 and TRBJ1-1; perhaps TRBD1 as D (5 bases). The CDR3 spans 13 residues. Deletions cut 4 bases from V and 1 base from J, with 10 bases between. Germline lookup yields CDR1 DFQATT and CDR2 SNEGSKA (reference sequence). This CDR3 reads CSAKAGTNTEAFF. The CDR3 DNA is TGCAGTGCTAAAGCAGGGACGAACACTGAAGCTTTCTTT.

The chain has TRBV19 and TRBJ1-2; D gene ambiguous. Germline CDR1 is LNHDA and CDR2 is SQIVND (reference sequence). V was cut by 3 bases and J by 4 bases, with 12 bases left in between. The CDR3 covers 14 residues. CDR3 in amino acids: CASSIGGPGYGYTF. CDR3 bases: TGTGCCAGTAGTATTGGAGGGCCTGGCTATGGCTACACCTTC.

The V gene is TRBV5-1, the J gene TRBJ2-7; 10 bases align to TRBD1. Losses at the gene ends were 5 bases for V and 4 bases for J; bases not matched to a gene: 9. Germline V CDR1 and CDR2: SGHRS, YFSETQ. This CDR3 comprises 15 residues. The CDR3 DNA sequence: TGCGCCAGCAGAACGACAGGGGGCAAGACTTACGAGCAGTACTTC. Protein product: CASRTTGGKTYEQYF.

The chain joins TRBV30 to TRBJ2-2; 8 bases map to TRBD2. The trim removed 0 bases at V and 4 bases at J, leaving 7 bases unmatched. CDR1 and CDR2 (germline): GTSNPN, SVGIG (reference sequence). This CDR3 contains 16 residues. The DNA of the CDR3 is TGTGCCTGGAGTGTTCCCACACTAGCGGTCACCGGGGAGCTGTTTTTT. This encodes CAWSVPTLAVTGELFF.

The CDR3 is CSARGGPAGGQETQYF. The CDR3 nucleotides are TGCAGTGCTAGAGGGGGCCCAGCGGGTGGGCAAGAGACCCAGTACTTC. The chain uses TRBV20-1 and TRBJ2-5; TRBD2 might be the D (6 bases). The length of the CDR3 is 16 residues. The V and J ends lost 1 base and 2 bases respectively, with 17 bases between them. CDR1 and CDR2 (germline): DFQATT, SNEGSKA (reference sequence).

The genes are TRBV29-1 and TRBJ2-5, with a weak D call TRBD1 (5 bases). The length of the CDR3 is 12 residues. Germline V gives CDR1 SQVTM, CDR2 ANQGSEA. Trimming removed 2 bases at V and 5 bases at J, with 9 bases between. In DNA, the CDR3 is TGCAGCGTTGAACCAGGGTGGGAGACCCAGTACTTC. It specifies CSVEPGWETQYF. The full variable domain, in which reference TRBV29-1 and TRBJ2-5 provide the parts outside the CDR3, is SAVISQKPSRDICQRGTSLTIQCQVDSQVTMMFWYRQQPGQSLTLIATANQGSEATYESGFVIDKFPISRPNLTFSTLTVSNMSPEDSSIYLCSVEPGWETQYFGPGTRLLVL.

The genes are TRBV7-9 and TRBJ2-5; tentatively, D is TRBD2 (5 bases). V lost 3 bases and J lost 1, with 9 bases in between. The CDR3 spans 14 residues. Germline loops: CDR1 SEHNR, CDR2 FQNEAQ (reference sequence). Here the CDR3 reads CASSFGSPQETQYF. The DNA of the CDR3 is TGTGCCAGCAGCTTTGGGAGTCCCCAAGAGACCCAGTACTTC.

The chain links TRBV30 to TRBJ1-2; the D gene is possibly TRBD1 (6 bases). Germline V lookup: CDR1 GTSNPN, CDR2 SVGIG (reference sequence). The CDR3 has 13 amino acids. In DNA form, the CDR3 reads TGTGCGCAAGCAAATCGGGACACTTGGGGCTACACCTTC. This codes for CAQANRDTWGYTF.

The V and J genes are TRBV9 and TRBJ1-3; D remains ambiguous. CDR3 size: 16 residues. Per the germline V gene, CDR1 is SGDLS and CDR2 is YYNGEE. V was pared by 1 base and J by 0 bases, with 11 bases between. CDR3 sequence reads: CASSVQQLISGNTIYF. The CDR3 region has the DNA TGTGCCAGCAGCGTACAACAGCTGATCTCTGGAAACACCATATATTTT.

The gene calls are TRBV5-6 and TRBJ2-7; 9 bases align to TRBD2. In germline, CDR1 is SGHDT, CDR2 YYEEEE. The CDR3 is 15 amino acids. Trimming at V came to 0 bases and at J to 4 bases, leaving 5 bases not matched to a gene. Here the CDR3 reads CASSLGLAAEYEQYF. The DNA of the CDR3 is TGTGCCAGCAGCTTGGGACTAGCGGCTGAATACGAGCAGTACTTC. Filled out from reference TRBV5-6 and TRBJ2-7, the complete variable domain reads DAGVTQSPTHLIKTRGQQVTLRCSPKSGHDTVSWYQQALGQGPQFIFQYYEEEERQRGNFPDRFSGHQFPNYSSELNVNALLLGDSALYLCASSLGLAAEYEQYFGPGTRLTVT.

A single count supports this clonotype. The chain carries TRBV30 and TRBJ2-2, with 8 bases that match TRBD1. CDR3 size: 14 residues. Trimming at V came to 5 bases and at J to 1 base, leaving 3 bases not matched to a gene. In germline, CDR1 is GTSNPN, CDR2 SVGIG (reference sequence). The CDR3 loop is CAWEGQGNTGELFF. The CDR3 coding sequence is TGTGCCTGGGAAGGACAGGGGAACACCGGGGAGCTGTTTTTT.

The chain has TRBV29-1 and TRBJ1-1; D ambiguous. From germline, CDR1 is SQVTM and CDR2 ANQGSEA. The CDR3 sequence is 13 residues long. V was cut by 2 bases and J by 2 bases, with 9 bases left in between. In nucleotides, the CDR3 is TGCAGCGTTGAATTGGCCAGCAACACTGAAGCTTTCTTT. The encoded protein is CSVELASNTEAFF.

This clonotype was observed a single time. This chain joins TRBV29-1 and TRBJ1-1; D remains ambiguous. Trimming removed 3 bases from V and 4 bases from J, with 15 bases in between. The CDR3 is 14 residues long. Germline loops: CDR1 SQVTM, CDR2 ANQGSEA. CDR3 residues: CSVDKAPPATEAFF. As DNA, the CDR3 is TGCAGCGTTGATAAAGCGCCTCCAGCCACTGAAGCTTTCTTT.

This clonotype has just one count. The chain is built from TRBV20-1 and TRBJ2-3; no clear D gene. Germline CDR1 reads DFQATT; CDR2 reads SNEGSKA (reference sequence). With 6 bases removed from V and 7 bases from J, the gap between germline ends came to 8 bases. The CDR3 covers 10 residues. The CDR3 region is CSAMENTQYF. The DNA of the CDR3 is TGCAGTGCCATGGAAAATACGCAGTATTTT.

The chain carries TRBV29-1 and TRBJ1-4; tentatively, D is TRBD1 (5 bases). The ends were cut back, 3 bases at V and 8 bases at J, with 13 bases in the middle. This CDR3 contains 13 residues. Germline CDR1 is SQVTM and CDR2 is ANQGSEA. The CDR3 spells CSVENGRDEKLFF. DNA for the CDR3: TGCAGCGTTGAGAATGGGAGGGACGAAAAACTGTTTTTT.

This clonotype was observed a single time. V usage is TRBV5-6 and J usage is TRBJ1-2; D call uncertain. There are 13 residues in the CDR3. V was cut by 2 bases and J by 3 bases, with 8 bases left in between. Germline values: CDR1 SGHDT, CDR2 YYEEEE. CDR3 in DNA: TGTGCCAGCAGCTTCCAGGAAGACTATGGCTACACCTTC. This sequence encodes CASSFQEDYGYTF.

The chain recombines TRBV5-1 with TRBJ2-2, with D possibly matching TRBD1 (6 bases). The V gene lost 6 bases and the J gene lost 4 bases, with 16 bases spanning the gap. Germline-derived CDR1 and CDR2 are SGHRS and YFSETQ. The CDR3 runs to 15 residues. CDR3 in amino acids: CASTWGQSATGELFF. The DNA for the CDR3 is TGCGCCAGCACCTGGGGGCAAAGCGCCACCGGGGAGCTGTTTTTT.

The V gene is TRBV7-2, the J gene TRBJ2-3; D is unresolved. Looked up from germline, CDR1 is SGHTA and CDR2 is FQGNSA. This CDR3 spans 12 amino acids. V lost 1 base, J lost 9 bases, and 8 bases lay in between. CDR3 coding DNA: TGTGCCAGCAGCTTAGAGGAGAGAACGCAGTATTTT. Its protein is CASSLEERTQYF.